These 18 T cell receptor beta chains share one sample of origin, sequenced in a study of blood T cell repertoires in COVID-19. The assay was immunoSEQ multiplex PCR, and TCRdb's table has in-frame clones only and misses some. The data contain about 75,000 clones, approximately 82% of them singletons. Sequencing used peripheral blood. These receptors were obtained from a woman between 50 and 59 years old with acute or convalescent COVID-19.

The V call is TRBV7-3, the J call TRBJ2-1; weak D call: TRBD1 (7 bases). This CDR3 comprises 15 residues. CDR1 SGHTA and CDR2 FQGTGA come from the germline V gene. Deletions cut 5 bases from V and 6 bases from J, with 17 bases between. The CDR3 nucleotides are TGTGCCAGCAGCAAGGCGGGACAGCCTGGCAATGAGCAGTTCTTC. This sequence encodes CASSKAGQPGNEQFF.

The chain couples TRBV6-5 to TRBJ2-7; 10 bases are shared with TRBD1. With V trimmed by 7 bases and J by 2 bases, 8 bases remained unmatched. Looked up from germline, CDR1 is MNHEY and CDR2 is SVGAGI. This CDR3 has 15 amino acids. The CDR3 bases are TGTGCCAGCAAAGCGGGACAGGGGACCACCTACGAGCAGTACTTC. Translated: CASKAGQGTTYEQYF.

The rearrangement joins TRBV7-9 to TRBJ1-4, with D maybe TRBD1 (6 bases). Trimming removed 6 bases from V and 8 bases from J, with 13 bases in between. The CDR3 totals 13 residues. The germline V gene has CDR1 SEHNR and CDR2 FQNEAQ (reference sequence). CDR3 in amino acids: CASSFIQGEKLFF. The CDR3 DNA is TGTGCCAGCAGTTTCATACAGGGAGAAAAACTGTTTTTT.

The V and J genes are TRBV7-2 and TRBJ2-1, with 12 bases that match TRBD2. The CDR3 has 14 amino acids. CDR1 is SGHTA, CDR2 FQGNSA, per germline. J was trimmed by 9 bases and V by 7 bases; bases with no gene match: 7. For the CDR3, the DNA is TGTGCCAGCAACAGACTAGCGGGGGATGCTGAGCAGTTCTTC. Protein product: CASNRLAGDAEQFF. The whole variable domain, filled in from reference TRBV7-2 and TRBJ2-1, reads GAGVSQSPSNKVTEKGKDVELRCDPISGHTALYWYRQSLGQGLEFLIYFQGNSAPDKSGLPSDRFSAERTGGSVSTLTIQRTQQEDSAVYLCASNRLAGDAEQFFGPGTRLTVL.

This clone occurred a few times. The chain joins TRBV29-1 to TRBJ1-1, with TRBD1 identical over 8 bases. This CDR3 comprises 16 residues. Germline CDR1 is SQVTM and CDR2 is ANQGSEA. V lost 5 bases, J lost 3 bases, and 14 bases stayed unmatched. The CDR3 DNA follows: TGCAGCGTTAGCAGGGGGCTATTGGGTTCGTACACTGAAGCTTTCTTT. Protein product: CSVSRGLLGSYTEAFF.

The chain uses TRBV29-1 and TRBJ1-3, with a weak D call TRBD1 (6 bases). Germline CDR1 and CDR2: SQVTM and ANQGSEA. This CDR3 is built from 13 residues. Trimming shortened V by 8 bases and J by 1 base, and 12 bases separated the two germline ends. This CDR3 is CSKQGASGNTIYF. The DNA for the CDR3 is TGCAGCAAACAGGGAGCTTCTGGAAACACCATATATTTT. The whole variable domain, remainder taken from reference TRBV29-1 and TRBJ1-3, is SAVISQKPSRDICQRGTSLTIQCQVDSQVTMMFWYRQQPGQSLTLIATANQGSEATYESGFVIDKFPISRPNLTFSTLTVSNMSPEDSSIYLCSKQGASGNTIYFGEGSWLTVV.

Notes on this clone: Additional DNA sequences in this sample encode the identical CDR3. This sequence joins TRBV12-3 or TRBV12-4 and TRBJ2-5, with TRBD1 as a possible D gene (6 bases). CDR3 length: 13 amino acids. V lost 6 bases and J lost 5, with 13 bases in between. The CDR3: CASSIQGRETQYF. Here the CDR3 DNA reads TGTGCCAGCAGCATACAGGGACGGGAGACCCAGTACTTC.

The rearrangement uses TRBV12-3 or TRBV12-4 and TRBJ1-1; no firm D call. Between the trimmed V and J ends, which lost 3 bases and 8 bases, there was a span of 10 bases. This CDR3 contains 12 residues. The CDR3 nucleotides are TGTGCCAGCAGTTTTCGACGGGAAGAAGCTTTCTTT. This translates into CASSFRREEAFF.

The V gene is TRBV7-2, the J gene TRBJ2-5; 11 bases map to TRBD1. CDR1 and CDR2 from the germline V gene are SGHTA and FQGNSA. The CDR3 runs to 17 residues. The junction had 6 bases not matched to a gene; V was cut back by 1 base and J by 2 bases. This chain's CDR3 is CASSLVGTGGGQETQYF. The CDR3 DNA sequence: TGTGCCAGCAGCTTAGTTGGGACAGGGGGGGGACAAGAGACCCAGTACTTC.

The chain has TRBV18 and TRBJ2-7; D ambiguous. Trimming removed 2 bases from V and 2 bases from J, with 10 bases in between. Germline V lookup: CDR1 KGHSH, CDR2 LQKENI. The CDR3 spans 14 residues. CDR3 nucleotide sequence: TGTGCCAGCTCACCAATGACACTTACCTACGAGCAGTACTTC. This gives the protein CASSPMTLTYEQYF.

The chain recombines TRBV6-2 or TRBV6-3 with TRBJ2-1, with TRBD2 identical over 13 bases. CDR1 is MNHEY, CDR2 SVGEGT, per germline. Trimming at V came to 4 bases and at J to 0 bases, leaving 3 bases not matched to a gene. This CDR3 is 17 amino acids long. CDR3 residues: CASSSGTSGASYNEQFF. In DNA, the CDR3 is TGTGCCAGCAGTTCCGGGACTAGCGGGGCCTCCTACAATGAGCAGTTCTTC.

The chain employs TRBV12-5 and TRBJ1-1; D might be TRBD1 (5 bases). CDR1 LGHNT and CDR2 FRNRAP come from the germline V gene. Trimming took 1 base from V and 1 from J, leaving 7 bases between them. The CDR3 runs to 14 residues. CDR3 in DNA: TGTGCTAGTGGTTTGGGTCAGGGGAACACTGAAGCTTTCTTT. This encodes CASGLGQGNTEAFF. The full variable domain, with the rest looked up from reference TRBV12-5 and TRBJ1-1, is DARVTQTPRHKVTEMGQEVTMRCQPILGHNTVFWYRQTMMQGLELLAYFRNRAPLDDSGMPKDRFSAEMPDATLATLKIQPSEPRDSAVYFCASGLGQGNTEAFFGQGTRLTVV.

The rearrangement uses TRBV7-6 and TRBJ2-3, with 10 bases aligning to TRBD2. The CDR3 has 12 amino acids. Germline CDR1 and CDR2: SGHVS and FNYEAQ. V was clipped by 5 bases and J by 10 bases; unmatched bases: 3. DNA for the CDR3: TGTGCCAGCAGCCACGGACTAGCGGCGCAGTATTTT. It is translated as CASSHGLAAQYF.

V usage is TRBV7-6 and J usage is TRBJ1-3; no reliable D call. Per germline, CDR1 SGHVS and CDR2 FNYEAQ. V was pared by 0 bases and J by 4 bases, with 13 bases between. CDR3 length: 16 residues. This chain's CDR3 is CASSLAMIGSGNTIYF. CDR3 bases: TGTGCCAGCAGCTTAGCGATGATAGGGAGCGGAAACACCATATATTTT.

The rearrangement links TRBV9 to TRBJ2-3, with a weak D call TRBD2 (6 bases). Trimming cost V 2 bases and J 4 bases, with 20 bases left between them. The CDR3 contains 17 residues. Germline CDR1 is SGDLS and CDR2 is YYNGEE. In DNA, the CDR3 is TGTGCCAGCAGCGTCTCACCCCATTGGGGGGTGGCAGATACGCAGTATTTT. It is translated as CASSVSPHWGVADTQYF.

This clone was observed once. V usage is TRBV7-2 and J usage is TRBJ2-2, with a possible D match to TRBD2 (6 bases). Germline assignment: CDR1 SGHTA and CDR2 FQGNSA. The V and J ends lost 4 bases and 4 bases respectively, with 16 bases between them. The CDR3 contains 16 residues. CDR3 region: CASSSGTWSITGELFF. CDR3 in DNA: TGTGCCAGCAGCTCCGGGACTTGGAGTATCACCGGGGAGCTGTTTTTT.

This chain connects TRBV11-2 to TRBJ2-2; D is undetermined. Trimming left V 4 bases short and J 5 bases short, with 14 bases between. The V gene's germline CDR1 is SGHAT and CDR2 FQNNGV. This CDR3 comprises 15 residues. Here the CDR3 DNA reads TGTGCCAGCAGCTCGACCGCGGCGTGGACCGGGGAGCTGTTTTTT. Translation gives CASSSTAAWTGELFF.

The chain is built from TRBV7-4 and TRBJ1-2; unclear D gene. The CDR3 has 13 residues. V was cut by 7 bases and J by 4 bases, with 13 bases left in between. Germline V gene lookup returns CDR1 SGHVT and CDR2 SQSDAQ. CDR3 amino acids: CASKPPGPYGYTF. The CDR3 DNA reads as TGTGCCAGCAAGCCCCCAGGTCCCTATGGCTACACCTTC.